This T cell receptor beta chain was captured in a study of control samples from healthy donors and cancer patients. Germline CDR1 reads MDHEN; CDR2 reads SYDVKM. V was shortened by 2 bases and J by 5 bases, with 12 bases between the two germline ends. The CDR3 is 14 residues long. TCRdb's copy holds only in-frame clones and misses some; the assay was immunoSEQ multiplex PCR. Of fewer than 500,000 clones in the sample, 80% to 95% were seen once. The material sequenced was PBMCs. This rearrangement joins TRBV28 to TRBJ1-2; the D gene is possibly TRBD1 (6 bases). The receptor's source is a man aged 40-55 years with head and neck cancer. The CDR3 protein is CASSLQQGQYGYTF. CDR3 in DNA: TGTGCCAGCAGTTTACAGCAGGGGCAGTATGGCTACACCTTC.